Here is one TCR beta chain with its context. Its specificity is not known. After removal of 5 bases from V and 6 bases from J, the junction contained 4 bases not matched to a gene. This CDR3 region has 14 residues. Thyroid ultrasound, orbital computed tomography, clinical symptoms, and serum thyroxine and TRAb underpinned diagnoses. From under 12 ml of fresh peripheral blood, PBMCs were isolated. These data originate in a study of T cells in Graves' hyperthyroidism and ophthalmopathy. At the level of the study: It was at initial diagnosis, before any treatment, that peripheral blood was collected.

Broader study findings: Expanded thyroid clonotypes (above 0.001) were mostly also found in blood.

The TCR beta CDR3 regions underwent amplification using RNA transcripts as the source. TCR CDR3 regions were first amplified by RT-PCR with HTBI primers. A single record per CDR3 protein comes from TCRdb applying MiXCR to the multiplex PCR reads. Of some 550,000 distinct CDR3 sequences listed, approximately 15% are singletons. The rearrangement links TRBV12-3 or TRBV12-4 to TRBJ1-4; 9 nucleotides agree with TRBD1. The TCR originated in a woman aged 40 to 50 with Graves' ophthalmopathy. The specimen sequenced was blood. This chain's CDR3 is CASSTTGGYEKLFF. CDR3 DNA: TGTGCCAGCAGTACGACAGGGGGGTATGAAAAACTGTTTTTT.